The next 24 T cell receptor beta chains were all read from a single sample in a study of blood T cell repertoires in COVID-19. Some clones are missing from TCRdb's copy, which holds only in-frame ones; the method was immunoSEQ multiplex PCR. The table has around 100,000 clones, under 90% seen once. Sequenced sample: peripheral blood. The receptors shown here come from a human donor in a cohort sampled during active or convalescent COVID-19.

This rearrangement joins TRBV14 to TRBJ2-5; the D gene is possibly TRBD1 (6 bases). The germline gives CDR1 SGHDN, CDR2 FVKESK. Trimming left V 5 bases short and J 3 bases short, with 10 bases between. The CDR3 loop spans 13 amino acids. The CDR3 bases are TGTGCCAGCAGCTACTGGACAGAAGAGACCCAGTACTTC. Translation: CASSYWTEETQYF.

The chain carries TRBV6-2 or TRBV6-3 and TRBJ2-3; 7 bases agree with TRBD1. Germline CDR1 MNHEY, CDR2 SVGEGT. The CDR3 runs 16 residues. Trimming at V came to 6 bases and at J to 2 bases, leaving 11 bases not matched to a gene. The CDR3 reads CASSPLRGQNTDTQYF. CDR3 coding DNA: TGTGCCAGCAGCCCCTTAAGGGGACAGAACACAGATACGCAGTATTTT.

The V and J genes are TRBV2 and TRBJ2-3; D is unresolved. The CDR3 is made up of 15 amino acids. Germline values: CDR1 SNHLY, CDR2 FYNNEI. V lost 0 bases, J lost 11 bases, and 18 bases lay in between. Written as DNA, the CDR3 is TGTGCCAGCAGTGAAGCCTTACACCGTTTTGCTCGGCAGTATTTT. Amino acids: CASSEALHRFARQYF.

Written as DNA, the CDR3 is TGCGCCAGCAGCTTGGGGACAGGGAGGGAGACCCAGTACTTC. Its translation: CASSLGTGRETQYF. The V call is TRBV5-1, the J call TRBJ2-5, with 8 nucleotides matching TRBD1. The V and J ends lost 0 bases and 5 bases, in that order; junction bases with no gene match: 3. The CDR3 runs to 14 residues. Germline values: CDR1 SGHRS, CDR2 YFSETQ.

This clone was seen once. The genes are TRBV6-2 or TRBV6-3 and TRBJ2-2; D is possibly TRBD2 (6 bases). This CDR3 region has 15 residues. V shed 5 bases and J shed 2 bases, with 12 bases lying between them. Germline-derived CDR1 and CDR2 are MNHEY and SVGEGT. The CDR3 reads CASSLRDFNTGELFF. The CDR3 DNA sequence: TGTGCCAGCAGTCTCCGGGACTTTAACACCGGGGAGCTGTTTTTT.

The chain couples TRBV5-1 to TRBJ2-2, with 10 bases lining up with TRBD1. The germline V gene has CDR1 SGHRS and CDR2 YFSETQ. V trimming: 6 bases; J trimming: 5 bases; junction bases outside the gene matches: 7. There are 15 residues in the CDR3. The CDR3 spells CASNRDRGRTGELFF. The CDR3 nucleotides are TGCGCCAGCAACCGGGACAGGGGACGAACCGGGGAGCTGTTTTTT.

CDR3 in amino acids: CASRPGSANTGELFF. CDR3 in DNA: TGCGCCAGCAGACCAGGGTCTGCAAACACCGGGGAGCTGTTTTTT. The chain combines TRBV5-1 with TRBJ2-2, with D possibly being TRBD1 (5 bases). The CDR3 has 15 amino acids. The V end lost 5 bases, the J end lost 2 bases, and 13 bases lay between the germline ends. CDR1 is SGHRS and CDR2 is YFSETQ in the germline V gene.

The chain combines TRBV5-4 with TRBJ2-7; D is possibly TRBD2 (5 bases). Trimming took off 4 bases at V and 6 bases at J, with 17 bases between the two ends. This CDR3 spans 14 amino acids. Germline CDR1 reads SGHNT; CDR2 reads YYREEE (reference sequence). The CDR3 region has the DNA TGTGCCAGCAGCCCCGGGGTGGTCGGAGGCGAGCAGTACTTC. The encoded protein is CASSPGVVGGEQYF.

This clone was observed a handful of times. The V call is TRBV7-3, the J call TRBJ1-1; D unclear. This CDR3 region has 14 residues. The V gene lost 5 bases and the J gene lost 5 bases, with 15 bases spanning the gap. Germline V gene sequence: CDR1 SGHTA, CDR2 FQGTGA. The CDR3 protein is CASSQARDGTEAFF. The CDR3 DNA reads as TGTGCCAGCAGCCAAGCGAGGGATGGGACTGAAGCTTTCTTT.

V is TRBV5-1 and J is TRBJ1-2, with no clear D. This CDR3 is 15 amino acids long. Germline CDR1 is SGHRS and CDR2 is YFSETQ. Trimming removed 1 base at V and 3 bases at J, with 13 bases between. CDR3 sequence reads: CASSLTGGGYYGYTF. CDR3 bases: TGCGCCAGCAGCTTGACGGGAGGCGGGTACTATGGCTACACCTTC.

This clone was recorded only once. In nucleotides, the CDR3 is TGTGCCAGCAGCAAGGGACAGGTCACAGATACGCAGTATTTT. Translated: CASSKGQVTDTQYF. The chain has TRBV7-9 and TRBJ2-3; 8 nucleotides line up with TRBD1. CDR1 and CDR2 from the germline V gene are SEHNR and FQNEAQ (reference sequence). The CDR3 is 14 residues long. The trim removed 5 bases at V and 2 bases at J, leaving 3 bases unmatched. The entire variable domain, with the rest obtained from reference TRBV7-9 and TRBJ2-3, is as follows: DTGVSQNPRHKITKRGQNVTFRCDPISEHNRLYWYRQTLGQGPEFLTYFQNEAQLEKSRLLSDRFSAERPKGSFSTLEIQRTEQGDSAMYLCASSKGQVTDTQYFGPGTRLTVL.

The chain recombines TRBV19 with TRBJ2-5; 12 bases agree with TRBD2. This CDR3 is 17 amino acids long. CDR1 and CDR2 from the germline V gene are LNHDA and SQIVND (reference sequence). Trimming cost V 3 bases and J 4 bases; bases outside gene matches: 9. CDR3 bases: TGTGCCAGTAGTATCGGACTAGCGGGGCAAATGACAGAGACCCAGTACTTC. The encoded protein is CASSIGLAGQMTETQYF.

The genes are TRBV5-1 and TRBJ1-6, with 7 bases matching TRBD1. This CDR3 has 15 residues. V was pared by 4 bases and J by 8 bases, with 9 bases of the junction left unmatched. Germline values: CDR1 SGHRS, CDR2 YFSETQ. For the CDR3, the DNA is TGCGCCAGCAGCAACGCCCGGGACAGTTATTCACCCCTCCACTTT. Residues: CASSNARDSYSPLHF.

A few counts support this clone. The junction shows a germline mismatch at one end, possibly a read error. The V gene is TRBV7-9, the J gene TRBJ1-5; the D gene is possibly TRBD1 (6 bases). The CDR3 sequence is 14 residues long. The germline gives CDR1 SEHNR, CDR2 FQNEAQ (reference sequence). The CDR3 DNA reads TGTGCCAGCAGCTCAGGGGTTAGCAGTCAGCCCCAGCATTTT. Translation: CASSSGVSSQPQHF.

The chain employs TRBV5-1 and TRBJ1-2; unclear D gene. Per the germline V gene, CDR1 is SGHRS and CDR2 is YFSETQ. Trimming removed 2 bases from V and 4 bases from J, with 15 bases in between. This CDR3 has 15 residues. As DNA, the CDR3 is TGCGCCAGCAGCTTTAACTTCGGGAAGTCCTATGGCTACACCTTC. It encodes CASSFNFGKSYGYTF.

Only a few counts were recorded for this clone. The chain combines TRBV7-9 with TRBJ2-1; maybe TRBD1 (6 bases). CDR1 and CDR2 (germline): SEHNR, FQNEAQ (reference sequence). This CDR3 region has 13 residues. V was clipped by 3 bases and J by 5 bases, with 8 bases between them. CDR3 bases: TGTGCCAGCAGCTTTAACAGGGACAATGAGCAGTTCTTC. It yields the protein CASSFNRDNEQFF.

The rearrangement links TRBV5-1 to TRBJ1-1, with a possible D match to TRBD1 (5 bases). The CDR3 is 14 residues long. The germline gives CDR1 SGHRS, CDR2 YFSETQ. The V end lost 5 bases, the J end lost 3 bases, and 14 bases lay between the germline ends. CDR3 region: CASRDGGRDTEAFF. In DNA, the CDR3 is TGCGCCAGCAGGGACGGGGGGAGAGACACTGAAGCTTTCTTT.

This clone was observed a single time. The CDR3 protein is CASRASPGQGNTIYF. DNA for the CDR3: TGTGCCAGCAGGGCCTCACCGGGACAGGGAAACACCATATATTTT. The chain recombines TRBV2 with TRBJ1-3; 7 bases are a match to TRBD1. With V trimmed by 6 bases and J by 4 bases, 9 bases remained unmatched. Germline CDR1 is SNHLY and CDR2 is FYNNEI. The CDR3 has 15 amino acids.

The chain employs TRBV4-2 and TRBJ1-1; D gene ambiguous. With 4 bases removed from V and 1 base from J, the gap between germline ends came to 10 bases. Germline CDR1 and CDR2: LGHNA and YNFKEQ. The CDR3 totals 14 residues. The CDR3 loop reads CASSPQAENTEAFF. The CDR3 bases are TGTGCCAGCAGCCCTCAGGCAGAGAACACTGAAGCTTTCTTT.

The chain carries TRBV24-1 and TRBJ1-2, with 10 bases matching TRBD1. The J segment lost 6 bases and the V segment lost 3 bases, leaving 3 bases of the junction unmatched. CDR3 size: 14 residues. The germline V gene encodes CDR1 KGHDR and CDR2 SFDVKD. CDR3 sequence: CATSDPGQGNGYTF. In nucleotides, the CDR3 is TGTGCCACCAGTGATCCGGGACAGGGGAATGGCTACACCTTC.

CDR3 sequence (DNA): TGTGCCAGTAGCAGACAGGCAAGCTCTGGAAACACCATATATTTT. It codes for CASSRQASSGNTIYF. The gene calls are TRBV19 and TRBJ1-3; tentatively, D is TRBD1 (6 bases). The CDR3 spans 15 residues. Trimming stripped 6 bases from V and 0 bases from J, with 12 bases between. The germline V gene has CDR1 LNHDA and CDR2 SQIVND (reference sequence). The whole variable domain, remainder taken from reference TRBV19 and TRBJ1-3, is DGGITQSPKYLFRKEGQNVTLSCEQNLNHDAMYWYRQDPGQGLRLIYYSQIVNDFQKGDIAEGYSVSREKKESFPLTVTSAQKNPTAFYLCASSRQASSGNTIYFGEGSWLTVV.

The sample holds a few counts of this clone. This chain links TRBV6-2 or TRBV6-3 with TRBJ2-3, with 11 nucleotides matching TRBD1. The germline gives CDR1 MNHEY, CDR2 SVGEGT. The CDR3 contains 18 residues. The ends lost 2 bases at V and 3 bases at J; junction bases unmatched: 10. The CDR3 DNA sequence: TGTGCCAGCAGTTACCATACCGGGACAGGGGGAGGGACAGATACGCAGTATTTT. Protein product: CASSYHTGTGGGTDTQYF.

J is TRBJ2-5 and V is TRBV9, with TRBD1 as a possible D gene (6 bases). This CDR3 has 15 residues. Germline-derived CDR1 and CDR2 are SGDLS and YYNGEE. Trimming took 3 bases from V and 4 from J, leaving 16 bases between them. The CDR3: CASSATGQELETQYF. As DNA, the CDR3 is TGTGCCAGCAGCGCTACGGGACAAGAGTTAGAGACCCAGTACTTC.

The V call is TRBV12-3 or TRBV12-4, the J call TRBJ2-6; unclear D gene. The CDR3 is 13 residues long. The V and J ends lost 7 bases and 4 bases respectively, with 8 bases between them. The CDR3 DNA sequence: TGTGCCAGCACCCTGTCCGGGGCCAACGTCCTGACTTTC. It yields the protein CASTLSGANVLTF.